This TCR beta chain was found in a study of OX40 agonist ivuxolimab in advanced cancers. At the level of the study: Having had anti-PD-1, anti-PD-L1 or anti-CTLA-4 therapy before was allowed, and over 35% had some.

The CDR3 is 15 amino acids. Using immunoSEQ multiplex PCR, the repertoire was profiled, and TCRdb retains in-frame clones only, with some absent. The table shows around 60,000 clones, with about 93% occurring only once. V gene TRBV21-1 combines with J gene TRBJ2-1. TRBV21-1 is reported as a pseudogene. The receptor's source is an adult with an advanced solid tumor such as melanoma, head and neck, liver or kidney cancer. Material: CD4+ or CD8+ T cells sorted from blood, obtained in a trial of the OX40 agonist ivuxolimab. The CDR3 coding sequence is TGTGCCAGCCCACAGAGGCAGGTCGGCGACAATGAGCAGTTCTTC. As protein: CASPQRQVGDNEQFF.